This entry lists 4 T cell receptor beta chains sequenced from one sample in a study of blood T cell repertoires in COVID-19. Repertoires were generated with immunoSEQ multiplex PCR, while TCRdb's copy carries only in-frame clones and drops some. The sample has approximately 75,000 clones, approximately 82% seen once. Material: peripheral blood. These receptors all come from a human donor in a cohort sampled during active COVID-19.

The rearrangement joins TRBV7-3 to TRBJ2-3; D is possibly TRBD2 (5 bases). Per the germline V gene, CDR1 is SGHTA and CDR2 is FQGTGA. The CDR3 consists of 14 residues. The germline V and J ends were trimmed by 1 base and 5 bases, with 10 bases remaining between them. Here the CDR3 reads CASSLMRVGDTQYF. The CDR3 nucleotides are TGTGCCAGCAGCTTAATGAGGGTTGGAGATACGCAGTATTTT.

This clone has a single count. The chain combines TRBV4-1 with TRBJ2-2; no firm D call. V lost 0 bases, J lost 2 bases, and 10 bases lay in between. CDR3 length: 16 residues. The germline V gene has CDR1 MGHRA and CDR2 YSYEKL. In DNA, the CDR3 is TGCGCCAGCAGCCAAGATGCGGCAGACAACACCGGGGAGCTGTTTTTT. Amino acid sequence: CASSQDAADNTGELFF.

This chain uses TRBV18 with TRBJ2-3; possibly TRBD2 for D (5 bases). The germline CDR1 and CDR2 sequences are KGHSH and LQKENI. The V end lost 2 bases, the J end lost 5 bases, and 14 bases lay between the germline ends. The CDR3 spans 15 residues. CDR3: CASSPNGIGLDTQYF. CDR3 DNA sequence: TGTGCCAGCTCACCAAACGGGATCGGGTTAGATACGCAGTATTTT.

The chain uses TRBV11-2 and TRBJ1-2; TRBD1 matches at 9 bases. J gave up 4 bases and V 5 bases, and 14 bases lay outside the gene matches. From germline, CDR1 is SGHAT and CDR2 FQNNGV. This CDR3 has 17 residues. CDR3 nucleotide sequence: TGTGCCAGCAGCGTCCGGGACAGGGTAGATATCGGCTATGGCTACACCTTC. Translating gives CASSVRDRVDIGYGYTF. Supplemented by reference TRBV11-2 and TRBJ1-2, the full variable domain reads EAGVAQSPRYKIIEKRQSVAFWCNPISGHATLYWYQQILGQGPKLLIQFQNNGVVDDSQLPKDRFSAERLKGVDSTLKIQPAKLEDSAVYLCASSVRDRVDIGYGYTFGSGTRLTVV.